Shown below are 9 T cell receptor beta chains from a single sample sequenced in a study of blood T cells in healthy people across ages. The authors ran a second PCR of roughly 6 to 12 cycles using a sample-barcoded 5' primer and a J-beta primer mix. TCRdb re-derived calls from the 5' RACE reads in MiXCR, one entry per CDR3 protein. This sample yields 650,000 to 1,000,000 distinct CDR3 sequences, of which around 36% are seen a single time; around 13% belongs to the top ten. Sequencing was performed on blood. Source of these receptors: a man younger than 30 in good health.

This clonotype was detected only once. V usage is TRBV12-3 or TRBV12-4 and J usage is TRBJ1-5; the match to TRBD1 covers 9 bases. The CDR3 runs to 14 residues. V was clipped by 6 bases and J by 9 bases; unmatched bases: 9. The DNA of the CDR3 is TGTGCCAGCAGCGACGGACAGGGGATATTGCCCCAGCATTTT. This codes for CASSDGQGILPQHF.

This chain links TRBV6-6 with TRBJ2-7; TRBD1 or TRBD2 may be the D gene (7 bases each). Between the trimmed V and J ends, which lost 10 bases and 7 bases, there was a span of 29 bases. Germline CDR1 reads MNHNY; CDR2 reads SVGAGI (reference sequence). This CDR3 region has 16 residues. The CDR3 DNA is TGTGCCAACGGGGAGGGGGCCAAGAGCTCCTACAATGAGCAGTACTTC. This translates into CANGEGAKSSYNEQYF.

CDR3 in DNA: TGTGCCAGCAGCGCGTTTGGGACAGCGAACACTGAAGCTTTCTTT. Translating it yields CASSAFGTANTEAFF. The V call is TRBV7-8, the J call TRBJ1-1, with 7 positions matching TRBD1. The CDR3 runs 15 residues. Germline CDR1 reads SGHVS; CDR2 reads FQNEAQ. V lost 5 bases and J lost 1; bases outside the gene matches: 7.

This clonotype was counted a single time. The chain has TRBV4-1 and TRBJ1-6; a weak D match, TRBD1 (5 bases). Germline V gives CDR1 MGHRA, CDR2 YSYEKL. CDR3 length: 15 amino acids. V was shortened by 1 base and J by 9 bases, with 13 bases between the two germline ends. The CDR3 loop reads CASSQVGGLGSPLHF. The DNA for the CDR3 is TGCGCCAGCAGCCAAGTTGGGGGTTTGGGTTCACCCCTCCACTTT.

Turning to this clonotype: A much bigger clone sits one base away, suggesting this may be a read error. The chain has TRBV12-3 or TRBV12-4 and TRBJ1-2; D not resolved. The CDR3 is 11 amino acids. Trimming took 7 bases from V and 4 from J, leaving 7 bases between them. CDR3 sequence reads: CASKLSYGYTF. Written as DNA, the CDR3 is TGTGCCAGCAAGCTTAGCTATGGCTACACCTTC.

The rearrangement joins TRBV7-9 to TRBJ1-1, with no clear D. Germline values: CDR1 SEHNR, CDR2 FQNEAQ (reference sequence). V gave up 7 bases and J gave up 0 bases, with 15 bases separating them. CDR3 size: 15 residues. The CDR3, as DNA: TGTGCCAGCACCTCCCGGGCCGACATGAACACTGAAGCTTTCTTT. Its protein is CASTSRADMNTEAFF.

In DNA form, the CDR3 reads TGTGCCAGCAGTACAGACAACGGCCAGCCCCAGCATTTT. This codes for CASSTDNGQPQHF. The chain employs TRBV7-9 and TRBJ1-5; D is unresolved. The CDR3 sequence is 13 residues long. V was clipped by 6 bases and J by 7 bases, with 13 bases between them. The germline CDR1 and CDR2 sequences are SEHNR and FQNEAQ (reference sequence).

In its sample, this clonotype was seen a few times. V gene TRBV12-3 or TRBV12-4 combines with J gene TRBJ2-1, with 7 positions matching TRBD1. The J call is doubtful: the DNA matches TRBJ2-7 better. This CDR3 spans 15 amino acids. The CDR3 is CASRETGSSYNEQYF. The DNA for the CDR3 is TGTGCCAGCAGGGAGACAGGGAGCTCCTACAATGAGCAGTACTTC.

The V gene is TRBV4-3, the J gene TRBJ1-2, with D maybe TRBD1 (5 bases). CDR1 is LGHNA, CDR2 YSLEER, per germline. Trimming took 0 bases from V and 8 from J, leaving 10 bases between them. There are 13 residues in the CDR3. CDR3 DNA sequence: TGCGCCAGCAGCCAAGACAGGGATTGGGGCTACACCTTC. As protein: CASSQDRDWGYTF.